The clone carrying this T cell receptor beta chain appeared many times. Individual cDNA molecules each received unique molecular identifiers attached to them. TCRdb recomputed calls from the 5' RACE reads with MiXCR, one row per CDR3 protein. The sample contains some 19,000 distinct CDR3 sequences, roughly 4.3% of which appear only once. The CDR3 has 14 residues. The junction had 9 bases not matched to a gene; V was cut back by 5 bases and J by 5 bases. The germline CDR1 and CDR2 sequences are WNHNN and SYGVQD (reference sequence). The data stem from a study of early T cells in non-severe SARS-CoV-2 infection.

The material sequenced was whole blood. This clonotype was sampled from an adult who was a healthcare worker with PCR-confirmed SARS-CoV-2 infection or an uninfected control (not recorded which). The chain links TRBV10-1 to TRBJ2-7; TRBD1 agrees at 7 bases. DNA for the CDR3: TGCGCCAGCAGTCAGGACAGGCTGGGGGACGAGCAGTACTTC. It codes for CASSQDRLGDEQYF.